The clone carrying this TCR beta chain was recorded many times. Its antigen is not known. The record originates from a study of T-cell reconstitution after alpha-beta-depleted transplantation in children. Preparing the TCRbeta library involved the use of unique molecular identifiers. MiXCR, applied by TCRdb to the PCR reads, yields one record per CDR3 protein. The sample holds hundreds of thousands of distinct CDR3 sequences, around 7.3% seen once. Study-wide results and caveats: At the one-year point after transplant, T-cell counts and TCRbeta diversity were found to come mostly from T cells that had been newly produced.

Trimming cost V 3 bases and J 0 bases; bases outside gene matches: 3. Germline V gene lookup returns CDR1 SGHAT and CDR2 FQDESV (reference sequence). This CDR3 is 18 amino acids long. Here the sequenced sample was peripheral blood, taken 360 days after TCRalphabeta/CD19-depleted stem cell transplant. This chain connects TRBV11-1 to TRBJ2-1; 15 bases match TRBD2. The clonotype originates from a female patient between 2 and 15 years old who had a stem cell transplant for Fanconi anemia, so the T cells may come from the graft donor. The CDR3 sequence: CASSLGTSGGSSYNEQFF. CDR3 nucleotide sequence: TGTGCCAGCAGCTTGGGGACTAGCGGGGGGAGCTCCTACAATGAGCAGTTCTTC. Combining the CDR3 with reference TRBV11-1 and TRBJ2-1 gives the whole variable domain EAEVAQSPRYKITEKSQAVAFWCDPISGHATLYWYRQILGQGPELLVQFQDESVVDDSQLPKDRFSAERLKGVDSTLKIQPAELGDSAMYLCASSLGTSGGSSYNEQFFGPGTRLTVL.